The 12 T cell receptor beta chains below all came from one sample that was sequenced in a study of technical replicates of blood from several donors. Clones were sequenced by immunoSEQ multiplex PCR, and TCRdb holds only the in-frame ones, with some missing. The sample lists 60,000 to 90,000 clones, approximately 96% occurring once. The material sequenced was T cells isolated from PBMCs. The receptors derive from a human donor in good health.

The genes are TRBV7-9 and TRBJ2-2; 7 bases match TRBD1. The CDR3 length is 15 residues. CDR1 and CDR2 (germline): SEHNR, FQNEAQ (reference sequence). Losses at the gene ends were 5 bases for V and 4 bases for J; bases not matched to a gene: 7. The CDR3 sequence is CASSATGWSTGELFF. For the CDR3, the DNA is TGTGCCAGCAGCGCGACAGGGTGGAGCACCGGGGAGCTGTTTTTT. The whole variable domain, remainder taken from reference TRBV7-9 and TRBJ2-2, is DTGVSQNPRHKITKRGQNVTFRCDPISEHNRLYWYRQTLGQGPEFLTYFQNEAQLEKSRLLSDRFSAERPKGSFSTLEIQRTEQGDSAMYLCASSATGWSTGELFFGEGSRLTVL.

The chain couples TRBV5-1 to TRBJ2-5; D gene uncertain. Trimming removed 0 bases from V and 2 bases from J, with 8 bases in between. CDR3 size: 14 residues. Germline CDR1 reads SGHRS; CDR2 reads YFSETQ. CDR3 coding DNA: TGCGCCAGCAGCTTGGAGAGGCCTCAAGAGACCCAGTACTTC. Translation gives CASSLERPQETQYF. Combining the CDR3 with reference TRBV5-1 and TRBJ2-5 gives the whole variable domain KAGVTQTPRYLIKTRGQQVTLSCSPISGHRSVSWYQQTPGQGLQFLFEYFSETQRNKGNFPGRFSGRQFSNSRSEMNVSTLELGDSALYLCASSLERPQETQYFGPGTRLLVL.

As to this clone: Other DNA sequences of this sample code for an identical CDR3. J is TRBJ2-7 and V is TRBV27, with 8 bases identical to TRBD2. This CDR3 has 14 amino acids. The germline CDR1 and CDR2 sequences are MNHEY and SMNVEV (reference sequence). Unmatched junction bases numbered 4, after V lost 3 bases and J lost 3 bases. The CDR3 spells CASSLGAGGYEQYF. The CDR3 nucleotides read TGTGCCAGCAGTTTGGGCGCGGGAGGCTACGAGCAGTACTTC.

The J gene is TRBJ2-5, the V gene TRBV6-8, with 7 bases lining up with TRBD1. The germline gives CDR1 MNHGY, CDR2 SAAAGT. CDR3 size: 21 residues. V shed 0 bases, J shed 3 bases, and the junction held 22 bases outside the gene matches. The DNA for the CDR3 is TGTGCCAGCAGTTACTCGTTTTTCAGGGTCCTACTCGACAGGGTCAAAGAGACCCAGTACTTC. It encodes CASSYSFFRVLLDRVKETQYF.

This sequence joins TRBV2 and TRBJ2-2; TRBD2 matches 8 bases. The CDR3 totals 12 residues. The ends lost 6 bases at V and 8 bases at J; junction bases unmatched: 2. CDR1 SNHLY and CDR2 FYNNEI come from the germline V gene. CDR3 protein: CASSGGVGELFF. CDR3 DNA sequence: TGTGCCAGCAGCGGGGGGGTAGGGGAGCTGTTTTTT.

The chain combines TRBV4-1 with TRBJ1-2; a possible D gene is TRBD1 (6 bases). The ends were cut back, 4 bases at V and 3 bases at J, with 15 bases in the middle. Germline V gene lookup returns CDR1 MGHRA and CDR2 YSYEKL. The CDR3 totals 15 residues. CDR3 in amino acids: CASSPIGQIYYGYTF. The DNA of the CDR3 is TGCGCCAGCAGCCCAATAGGACAGATCTACTATGGCTACACCTTC.

The chain is built from TRBV28 and TRBJ1-1, with 8 bases lining up with TRBD1. The CDR3 spans 17 residues. J was trimmed by 0 bases and V by 11 bases; bases with no gene match: 17. Germline CDR1 reads MDHEN; CDR2 reads SYDVKM. The CDR3 DNA sequence: TGTGCCGCCCACGGGACAGGCGACGAATTAATGAACACTGAAGCTTTCTTT. Amino acid sequence: CAAHGTGDELMNTEAFF.

This clone was seen only once. The V call is TRBV4-1, the J call TRBJ2-7, with 9 bases fitting TRBD1. The CDR3 spans 17 residues. The V segment lost 4 bases and the J segment 0 bases; nucleotides outside the gene matches: 10. Germline CDR1 is MGHRA and CDR2 is YSYEKL. Here the CDR3 reads CASSPPGRGQGSYEQYF. As DNA, the CDR3 is TGCGCCAGCAGCCCCCCCGGTAGGGGACAGGGCTCCTACGAGCAGTACTTC.

The chain is built from TRBV5-1 and TRBJ1-6; D might be TRBD1 (5 bases). Germline V CDR1 and CDR2: SGHRS, YFSETQ. Deletions cut 4 bases from V and 0 bases from J, with 14 bases between. This CDR3 spans 17 amino acids. CDR3 nucleotides: TGCGCCAGCAGCCTACAGGTCCAAAGCTCCTATAATTCACCCCTCCACTTT. It codes for CASSLQVQSSYNSPLHF.

The gene calls are TRBV2 and TRBJ1-4, with D possibly being TRBD1 (5 bases). The germline V and J ends were trimmed by 8 bases and 7 bases, with 11 bases remaining between them. The CDR3 consists of 12 residues. From germline, CDR1 is SNHLY and CDR2 FYNNEI. CDR3 amino acids: CASEAGIEKLFF. The DNA for the CDR3 is TGTGCCAGCGAGGCAGGGATTGAAAAACTGTTTTTT. Full variable domain (missing parts from reference TRBV2 and TRBJ1-4): EPEVTQTPSHQVTQMGQEVILRCVPISNHLYFYWYRQILGQKVEFLVSFYNNEISEKSEIFDDQFSVERPDGSNFTLKIRSTKLEDSAMYFCASEAGIEKLFFGSGTQLSVL.

The chain carries TRBV30 and TRBJ2-7; TRBD1 aligns across 10 bases. CDR3 size: 12 residues. The junction had 8 bases not matched to a gene; V was cut back by 4 bases and J by 11 bases. Per germline, CDR1 GTSNPN and CDR2 SVGIG (reference sequence). In DNA, the CDR3 is TGTGCCTGGAACTCGGGACAGGGGATCGAGTACTTC. This codes for CAWNSGQGIEYF.

The table lists this clone with a count of one. The gene calls are TRBV5-4 and TRBJ1-1, with D perhaps matching TRBD1 (6 bases). The CDR3 totals 15 residues. In germline, CDR1 is SGHNT, CDR2 YYREEE (reference sequence). Trimming took off 1 base at V and 2 bases at J, with 12 bases between the two ends. CDR3 region: CASSLLGGPNTEAFF. The CDR3 nucleotides are TGTGCCAGCAGCTTGTTGGGGGGGCCAAACACTGAAGCTTTCTTT.